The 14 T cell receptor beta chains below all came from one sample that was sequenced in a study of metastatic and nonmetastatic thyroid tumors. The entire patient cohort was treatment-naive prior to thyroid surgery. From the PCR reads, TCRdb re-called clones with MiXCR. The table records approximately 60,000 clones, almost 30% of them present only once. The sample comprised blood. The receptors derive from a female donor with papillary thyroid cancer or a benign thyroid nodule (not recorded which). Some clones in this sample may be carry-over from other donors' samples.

The CDR3 sequence: CASSLNYVGGEAYNEQFF. For the CDR3, the DNA is TGTGCCAGCAGCTTAAATTACGTTGGAGGAGAAGCCTACAATGAGCAGTTCTTC. The V call is TRBV7-3, the J call TRBJ2-1, with TRBD2 as a possible D gene (5 bases). The V end lost 1 base, the J end lost 2 bases, and 18 bases lay between the germline ends. The CDR3 is 18 amino acids. Germline V gives CDR1 SGHTA, CDR2 FQGTGA.

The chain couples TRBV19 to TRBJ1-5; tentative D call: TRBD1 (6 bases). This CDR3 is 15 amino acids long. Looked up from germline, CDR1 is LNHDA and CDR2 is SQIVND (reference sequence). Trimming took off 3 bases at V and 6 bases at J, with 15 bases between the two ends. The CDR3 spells CASSIAERGGQPQHF. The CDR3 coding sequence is TGTGCCAGTAGTATTGCGGAAAGGGGGGGTCAGCCCCAGCATTTT.

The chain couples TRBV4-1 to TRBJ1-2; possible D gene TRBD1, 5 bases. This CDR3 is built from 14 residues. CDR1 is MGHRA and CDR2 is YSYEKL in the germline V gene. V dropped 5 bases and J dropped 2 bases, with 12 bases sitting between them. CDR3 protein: CASSSGTDNYGYTF. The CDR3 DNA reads TGCGCCAGCAGCTCCGGGACGGACAACTATGGCTACACCTTC.

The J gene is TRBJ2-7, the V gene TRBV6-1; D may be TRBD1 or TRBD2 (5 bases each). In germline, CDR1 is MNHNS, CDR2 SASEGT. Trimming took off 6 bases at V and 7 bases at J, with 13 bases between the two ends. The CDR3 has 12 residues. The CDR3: CASSRDPSEQYF. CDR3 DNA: TGTGCCAGCAGCCGGGACCCCAGTGAGCAGTACTTC.

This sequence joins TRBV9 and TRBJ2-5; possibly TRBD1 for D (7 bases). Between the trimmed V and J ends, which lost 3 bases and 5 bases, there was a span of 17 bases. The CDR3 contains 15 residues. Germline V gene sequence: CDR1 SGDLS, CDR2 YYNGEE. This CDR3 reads CASSASGGGMETQYF. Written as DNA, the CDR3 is TGTGCCAGCAGCGCGTCAGGGGGAGGAATGGAGACCCAGTACTTC.

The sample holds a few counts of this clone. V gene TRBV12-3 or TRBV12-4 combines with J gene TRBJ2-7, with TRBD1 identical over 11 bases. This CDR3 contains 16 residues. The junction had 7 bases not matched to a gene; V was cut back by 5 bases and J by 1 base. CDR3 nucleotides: TGTGCCAGCAGTCGGGACAGGGGGTATATGTCCTACGAGCAGTACTTC. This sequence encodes CASSRDRGYMSYEQYF.

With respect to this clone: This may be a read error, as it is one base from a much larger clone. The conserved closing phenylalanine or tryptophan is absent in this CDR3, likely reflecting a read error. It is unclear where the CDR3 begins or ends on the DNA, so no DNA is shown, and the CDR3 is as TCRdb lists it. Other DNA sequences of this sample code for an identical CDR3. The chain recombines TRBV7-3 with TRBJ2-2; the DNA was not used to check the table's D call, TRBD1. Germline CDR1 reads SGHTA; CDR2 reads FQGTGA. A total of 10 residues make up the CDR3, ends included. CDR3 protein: CASSSRQDRG.

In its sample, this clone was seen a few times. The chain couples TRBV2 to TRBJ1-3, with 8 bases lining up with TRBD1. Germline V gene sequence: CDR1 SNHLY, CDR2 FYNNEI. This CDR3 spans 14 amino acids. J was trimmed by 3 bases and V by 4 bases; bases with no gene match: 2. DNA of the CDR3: TGTGCCAGCAGTGGACAGGGGCATGGAAACACCATATATTTT. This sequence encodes CASSGQGHGNTIYF. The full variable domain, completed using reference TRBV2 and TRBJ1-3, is EPEVTQTPSHQVTQMGQEVILRCVPISNHLYFYWYRQILGQKVEFLVSFYNNEISEKSEIFDDQFSVERPDGSNFTLKIRSTKLEDSAMYFCASSGQGHGNTIYFGEGSWLTVV.

The CDR3 nucleotides are TGCGCCAGCAGCTTGGTTTCCGGACCTAGCTCCTACGAGCAGTACGTC. Residues: CASSLVSGPSSYEQYV. The V gene is TRBV5-1, the J gene TRBJ2-7; D is unclear. Germline values: CDR1 SGHRS, CDR2 YFSETQ. The CDR3 totals 16 residues. The V end was cut by 0 bases, the J end by 0 bases, with 13 bases between.

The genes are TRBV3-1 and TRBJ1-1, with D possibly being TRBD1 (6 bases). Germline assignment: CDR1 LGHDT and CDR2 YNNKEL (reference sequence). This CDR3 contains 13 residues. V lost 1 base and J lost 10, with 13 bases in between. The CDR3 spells CASSQALGHRAFF. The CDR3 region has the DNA TGTGCCAGCAGCCAAGCCTTGGGACATCGAGCTTTCTTT.

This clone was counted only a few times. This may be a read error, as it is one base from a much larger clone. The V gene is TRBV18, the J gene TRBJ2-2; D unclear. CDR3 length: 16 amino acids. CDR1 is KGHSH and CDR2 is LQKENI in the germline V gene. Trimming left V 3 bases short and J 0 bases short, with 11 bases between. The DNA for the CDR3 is TGTGCCAGCTCACCGACGGATCTTGCGAACACCGGGGAGCTGTTTTTT. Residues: CASSPTDLANTGELFF.

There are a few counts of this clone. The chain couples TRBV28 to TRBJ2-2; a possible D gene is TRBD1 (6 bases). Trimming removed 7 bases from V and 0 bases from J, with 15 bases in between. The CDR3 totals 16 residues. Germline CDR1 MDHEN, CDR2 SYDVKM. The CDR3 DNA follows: TGTGCCAGCATTCCCCGGACAGATTCGAACACCGGGGAGCTGTTTTTT. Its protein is CASIPRTDSNTGELFF.

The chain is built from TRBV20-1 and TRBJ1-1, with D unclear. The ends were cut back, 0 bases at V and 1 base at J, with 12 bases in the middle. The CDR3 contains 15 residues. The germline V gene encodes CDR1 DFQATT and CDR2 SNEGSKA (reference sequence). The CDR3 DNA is TGCAGTGCTAGAGATAGTGGCAGAGGGAACACTGAAGCTTTCTTT. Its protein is CSARDSGRGNTEAFF.

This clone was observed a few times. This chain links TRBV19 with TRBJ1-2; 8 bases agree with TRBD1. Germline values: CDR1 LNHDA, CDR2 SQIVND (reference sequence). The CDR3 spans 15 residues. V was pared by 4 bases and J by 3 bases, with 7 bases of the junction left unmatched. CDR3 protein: CASSSSGQEYYGYTF. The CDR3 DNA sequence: TGTGCCAGTAGTAGTTCGGGACAGGAGTACTATGGCTACACCTTC.